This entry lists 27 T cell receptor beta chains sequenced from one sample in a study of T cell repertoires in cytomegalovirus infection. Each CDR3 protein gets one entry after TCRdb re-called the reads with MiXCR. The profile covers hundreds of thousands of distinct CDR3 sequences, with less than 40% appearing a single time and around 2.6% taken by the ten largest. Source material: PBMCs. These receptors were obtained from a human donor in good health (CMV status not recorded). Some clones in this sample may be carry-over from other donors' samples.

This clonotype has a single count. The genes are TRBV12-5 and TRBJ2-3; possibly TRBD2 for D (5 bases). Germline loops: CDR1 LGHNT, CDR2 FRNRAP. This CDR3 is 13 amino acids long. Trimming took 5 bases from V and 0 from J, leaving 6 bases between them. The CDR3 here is CASGLASTDTQYF. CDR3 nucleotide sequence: TGTGCTAGTGGTCTAGCTAGCACAGATACGCAGTATTTT.

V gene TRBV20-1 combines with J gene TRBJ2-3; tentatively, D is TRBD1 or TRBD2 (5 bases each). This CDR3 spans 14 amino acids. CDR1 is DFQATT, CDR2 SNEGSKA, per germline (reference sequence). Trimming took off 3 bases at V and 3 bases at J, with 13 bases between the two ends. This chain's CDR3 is CSARVGDRTDTQYF. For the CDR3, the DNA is TGCAGTGCTAGGGTGGGGGATCGGACAGATACGCAGTATTTT.

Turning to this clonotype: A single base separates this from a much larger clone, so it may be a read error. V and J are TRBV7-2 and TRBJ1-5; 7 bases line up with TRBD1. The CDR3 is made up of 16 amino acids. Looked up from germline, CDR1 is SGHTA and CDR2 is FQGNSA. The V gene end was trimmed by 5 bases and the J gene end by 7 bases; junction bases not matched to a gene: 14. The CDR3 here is CASSPCSPGGHQPQHF. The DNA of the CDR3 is TGTGCCAGCAGCCCATGTAGTCCAGGGGGGCACCAGCCCCAGCATTTT.

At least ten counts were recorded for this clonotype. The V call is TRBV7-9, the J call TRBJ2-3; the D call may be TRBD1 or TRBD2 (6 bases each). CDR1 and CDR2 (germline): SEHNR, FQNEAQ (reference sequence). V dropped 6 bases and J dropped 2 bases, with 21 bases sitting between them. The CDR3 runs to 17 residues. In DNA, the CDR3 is TGTGCCAGCAGTCTCTATGGGGCGGGACACCTCACAGATACGCAGTATTTT. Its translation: CASSLYGAGHLTDTQYF.

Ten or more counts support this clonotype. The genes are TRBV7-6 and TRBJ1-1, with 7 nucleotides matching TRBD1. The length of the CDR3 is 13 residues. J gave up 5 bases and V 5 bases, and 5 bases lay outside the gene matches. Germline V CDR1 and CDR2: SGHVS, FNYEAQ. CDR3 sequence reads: CASSGRGGTEAFF. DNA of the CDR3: TGTGCCAGCAGCGGCAGGGGGGGAACTGAAGCTTTCTTT.

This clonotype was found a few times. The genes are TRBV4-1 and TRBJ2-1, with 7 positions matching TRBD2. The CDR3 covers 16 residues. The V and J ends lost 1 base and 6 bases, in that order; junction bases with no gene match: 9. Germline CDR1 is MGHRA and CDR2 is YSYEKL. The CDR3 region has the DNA TGCGCCAGCAGCCAAGTAGAAAAGCGGGACGTCAATGAGCAGTTCTTC. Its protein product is CASSQVEKRDVNEQFF.

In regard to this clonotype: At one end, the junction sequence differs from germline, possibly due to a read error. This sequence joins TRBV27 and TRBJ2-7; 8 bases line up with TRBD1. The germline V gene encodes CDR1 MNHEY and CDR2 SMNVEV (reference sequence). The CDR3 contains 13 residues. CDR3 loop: CDSSLGTGYEQYF. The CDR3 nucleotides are TGTGACAGCAGCTTGGGGACAGGCTACGAGCAGTACTTC.

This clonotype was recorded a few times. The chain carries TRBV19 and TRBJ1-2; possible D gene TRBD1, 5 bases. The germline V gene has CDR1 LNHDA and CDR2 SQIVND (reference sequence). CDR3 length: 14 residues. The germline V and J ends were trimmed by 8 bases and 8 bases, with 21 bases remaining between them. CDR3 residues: CASWDGFLNGGYTF. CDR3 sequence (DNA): TGTGCCAGTTGGGACGGCTTCTTGAATGGAGGCTACACCTTC.

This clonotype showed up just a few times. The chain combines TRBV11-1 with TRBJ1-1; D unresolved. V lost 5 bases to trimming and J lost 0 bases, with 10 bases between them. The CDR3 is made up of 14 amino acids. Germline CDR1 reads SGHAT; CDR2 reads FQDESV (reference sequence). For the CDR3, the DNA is TGTGCCAGCAGCACGGGGTCAATGAACACTGAAGCTTTCTTT. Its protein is CASSTGSMNTEAFF.

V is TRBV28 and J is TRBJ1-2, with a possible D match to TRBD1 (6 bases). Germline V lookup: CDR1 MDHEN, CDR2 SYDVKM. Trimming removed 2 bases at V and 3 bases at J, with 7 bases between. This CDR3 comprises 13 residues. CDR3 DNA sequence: TGTGCCAGCAGTTTACGACAGGACTATGGCTACACCTTC. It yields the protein CASSLRQDYGYTF.

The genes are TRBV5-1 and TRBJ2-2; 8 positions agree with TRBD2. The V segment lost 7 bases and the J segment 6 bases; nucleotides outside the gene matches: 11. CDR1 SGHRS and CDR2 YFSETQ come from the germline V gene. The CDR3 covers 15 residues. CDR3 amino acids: CASFYGTRNSGELFF. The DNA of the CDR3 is TGCGCCAGCTTTTACGGGACTAGAAATTCCGGGGAGCTGTTTTTT. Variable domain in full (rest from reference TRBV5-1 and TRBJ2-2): KAGVTQTPRYLIKTRGQQVTLSCSPISGHRSVSWYQQTPGQGLQFLFEYFSETQRNKGNFPGRFSGRQFSNSRSEMNVSTLELGDSALYLCASFYGTRNSGELFFGEGSRLTVL.

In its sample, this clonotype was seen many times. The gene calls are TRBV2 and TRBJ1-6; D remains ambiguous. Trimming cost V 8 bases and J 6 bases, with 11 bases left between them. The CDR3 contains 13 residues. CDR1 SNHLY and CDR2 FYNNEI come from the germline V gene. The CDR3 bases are TGTGCCAGCCTATTCCGGGGTAATTCACCCCTCCACTTT. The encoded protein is CASLFRGNSPLHF.

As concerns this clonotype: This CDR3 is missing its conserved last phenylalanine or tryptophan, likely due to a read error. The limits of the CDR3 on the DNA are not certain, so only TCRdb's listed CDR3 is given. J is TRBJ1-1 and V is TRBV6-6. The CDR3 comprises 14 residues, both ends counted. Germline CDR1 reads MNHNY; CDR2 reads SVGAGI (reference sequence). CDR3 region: CASSVSEPNTESVV.

CDR3 protein: CSAQISGFSYNEQFF. The CDR3 DNA follows: TGCAGTGCACAAATTAGCGGATTCTCCTACAATGAGCAGTTCTTC. V gene TRBV20-1 combines with J gene TRBJ2-1; TRBD2 might be the D (6 bases). The ends were cut back, 6 bases at V and 0 bases at J, with 15 bases in the middle. Germline assignment: CDR1 DFQATT and CDR2 SNEGSKA (reference sequence). This CDR3 is built from 15 residues.

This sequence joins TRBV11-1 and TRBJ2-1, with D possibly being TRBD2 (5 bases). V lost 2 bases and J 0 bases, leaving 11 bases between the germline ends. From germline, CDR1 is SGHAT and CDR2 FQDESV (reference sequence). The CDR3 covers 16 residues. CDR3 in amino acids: CASSLLDSSSYNEQFF. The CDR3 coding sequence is TGTGCCAGCAGCTTATTGGACTCGAGCTCCTACAATGAGCAGTTCTTC.

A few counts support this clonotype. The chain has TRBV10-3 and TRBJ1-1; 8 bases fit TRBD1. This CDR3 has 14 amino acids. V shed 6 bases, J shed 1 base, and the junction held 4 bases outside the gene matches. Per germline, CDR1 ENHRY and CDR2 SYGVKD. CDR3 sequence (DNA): TGTGCCATCAGGGGGGGACAGGCGAACACTGAAGCTTTCTTT. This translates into CAIRGGQANTEAFF.

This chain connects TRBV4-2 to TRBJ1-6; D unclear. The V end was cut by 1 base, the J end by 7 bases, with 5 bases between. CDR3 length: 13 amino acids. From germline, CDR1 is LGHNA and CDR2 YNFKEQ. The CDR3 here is CASSQVQNSPLHF. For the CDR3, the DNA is TGTGCCAGCAGCCAAGTGCAGAATTCACCCCTCCACTTT.

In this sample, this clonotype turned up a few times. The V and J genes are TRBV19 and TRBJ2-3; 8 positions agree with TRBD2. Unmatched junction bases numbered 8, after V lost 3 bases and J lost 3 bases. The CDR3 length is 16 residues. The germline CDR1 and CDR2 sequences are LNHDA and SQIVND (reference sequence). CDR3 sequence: CASSMGSGAPTDTQYF. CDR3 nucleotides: TGTGCCAGTAGTATGGGTAGCGGGGCTCCTACAGATACGCAGTATTTT.

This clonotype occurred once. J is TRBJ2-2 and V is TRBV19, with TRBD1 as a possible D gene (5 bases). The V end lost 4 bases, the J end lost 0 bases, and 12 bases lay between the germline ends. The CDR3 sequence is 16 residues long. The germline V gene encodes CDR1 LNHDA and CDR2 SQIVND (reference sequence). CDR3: CASSTWTPANTGELFF. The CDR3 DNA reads TGTGCCAGTAGTACCTGGACACCCGCGAACACCGGGGAGCTGTTTTTT.

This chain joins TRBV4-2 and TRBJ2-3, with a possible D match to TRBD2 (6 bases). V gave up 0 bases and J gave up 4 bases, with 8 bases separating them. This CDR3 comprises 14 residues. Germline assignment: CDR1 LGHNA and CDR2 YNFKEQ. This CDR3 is CASSQDSSADTQYF. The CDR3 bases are TGTGCCAGCAGCCAAGATTCTAGCGCAGATACGCAGTATTTT.

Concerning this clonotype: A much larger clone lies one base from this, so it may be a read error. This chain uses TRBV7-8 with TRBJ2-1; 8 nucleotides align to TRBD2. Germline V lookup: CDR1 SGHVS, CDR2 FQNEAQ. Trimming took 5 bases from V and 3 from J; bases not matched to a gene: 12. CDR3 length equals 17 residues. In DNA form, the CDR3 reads TGTGCCAGCAGCCCTTACCCGGGGGGGCGTAGCTACAATGAGCAGTTCTTC. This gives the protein CASSPYPGGRSYNEQFF.

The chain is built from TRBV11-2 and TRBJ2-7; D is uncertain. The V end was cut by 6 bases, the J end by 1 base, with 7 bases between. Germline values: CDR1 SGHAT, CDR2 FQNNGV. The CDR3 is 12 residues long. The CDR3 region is CASRSESYEQYF. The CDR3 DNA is TGTGCCAGCAGATCAGAATCCTACGAGCAGTACTTC.

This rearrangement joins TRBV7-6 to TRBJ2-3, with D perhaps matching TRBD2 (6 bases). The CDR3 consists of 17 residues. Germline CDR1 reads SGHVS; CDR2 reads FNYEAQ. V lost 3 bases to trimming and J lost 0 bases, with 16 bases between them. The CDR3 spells CASSFGGTGASTDTQYF. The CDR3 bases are TGTGCCAGCAGCTTTGGAGGGACCGGCGCTAGCACAGATACGCAGTATTTT.

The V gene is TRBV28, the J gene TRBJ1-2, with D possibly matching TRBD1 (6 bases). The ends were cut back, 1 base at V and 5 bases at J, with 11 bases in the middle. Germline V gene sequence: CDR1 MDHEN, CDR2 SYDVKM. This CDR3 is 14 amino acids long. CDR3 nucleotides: TGTGCCAGCAGTTTATTACAGGGAGATTATGGCTACACCTTC. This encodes CASSLLQGDYGYTF.

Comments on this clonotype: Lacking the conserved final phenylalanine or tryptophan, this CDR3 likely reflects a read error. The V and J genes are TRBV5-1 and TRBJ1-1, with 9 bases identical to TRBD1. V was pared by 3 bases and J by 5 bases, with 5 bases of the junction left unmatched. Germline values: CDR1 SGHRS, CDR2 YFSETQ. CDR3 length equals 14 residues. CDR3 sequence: CASSSRQGGTEAFL. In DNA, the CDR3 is TGCGCCAGCAGCTCCAGACAGGGGGGGACTGAAGCTTTCTTG.

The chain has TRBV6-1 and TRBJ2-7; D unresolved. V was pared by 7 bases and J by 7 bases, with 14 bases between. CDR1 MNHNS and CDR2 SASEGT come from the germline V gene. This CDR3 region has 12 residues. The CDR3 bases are TGTGCCAGCACGGTCGCCCGCCGGGAGCAGTACTTC. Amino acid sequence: CASTVARREQYF.

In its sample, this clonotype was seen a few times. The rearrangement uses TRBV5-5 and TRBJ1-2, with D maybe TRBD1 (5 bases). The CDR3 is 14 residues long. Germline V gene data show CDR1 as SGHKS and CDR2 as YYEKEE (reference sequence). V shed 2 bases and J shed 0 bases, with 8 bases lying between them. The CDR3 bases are TGTGCCAGCAGCTTACCGGGGGCTAACTATGGCTACACCTTC. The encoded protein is CASSLPGANYGYTF.